The 12 T cell receptor beta chains below were found in one sample sequenced in a study of T cell changes during pregnancy in multiple sclerosis. The table came from immunoSEQ multiplex PCR; TCRdb's copy has only in-frame clones and leaves some out. This repertoire shows 55,000 to 75,000 clones, 91% found once; its top ten account for approximately 1.5%. Material: peripheral blood, obtained in the third trimester of pregnancy. These receptors originate from a female donor in good health, enrolled as a control in a pregnancy study.

In its sample, this clone was seen a few times. This chain connects TRBV6-5 to TRBJ1-2; the D is unclear. The V end was cut by 8 bases, the J end by 0 bases, with 10 bases between. CDR3 length: 13 amino acids. CDR1 MNHEY and CDR2 SVGAGI come from the germline V gene. The CDR3, as DNA: TGTGCCAGCGTGAGCCTCGCTAACTATGGCTACACCTTC. Translation: CASVSLANYGYTF.

This chain links TRBV11-3 with TRBJ1-1; no firm D call. CDR1 and CDR2 (germline): SGHNT, YENEEA. Trimming removed 4 bases from V and 5 bases from J, with 11 bases in between. The CDR3 spans 13 residues. The CDR3 nucleotides read TGTGCCAGCAGCTCCCGAGGGAGAACTGAAGCTTTCTTT. Its translation is CASSSRGRTEAFF.

The genes are TRBV2 and TRBJ1-2, with D unclear. Trimming removed 5 bases from V and 8 bases from J, with 9 bases in between. Germline V gives CDR1 SNHLY, CDR2 FYNNEI. The CDR3 contains 11 residues. The CDR3 reads CASSLNSGYTF. The CDR3 DNA is TGTGCCAGCAGTCTAAACAGCGGCTACACCTTC.

The gene calls are TRBV11-1 and TRBJ1-6, with TRBD1 matching 9 bases. Losses at the gene ends were 5 bases for V and 11 bases for J; bases not matched to a gene: 10. Germline V gene sequence: CDR1 SGHAT, CDR2 FQDESV (reference sequence). The CDR3 has 15 amino acids. CDR3 coding DNA: TGTGCCAGCAGCCTCGGGGACAGGGTGGATCCACCCCTCCACTTT. It is translated as CASSLGDRVDPPLHF.

This chain uses TRBV19 with TRBJ2-5; 9 positions agree with TRBD2. The CDR3 spans 17 residues. From germline, CDR1 is LNHDA and CDR2 SQIVND (reference sequence). V shed 0 bases, J shed 2 bases, and the junction held 7 bases outside the gene matches. The CDR3 sequence: CASSIDLETSGQETQYF. The DNA for the CDR3 is TGTGCCAGTAGTATAGATCTTGAGACTAGCGGACAAGAGACCCAGTACTTC. The full variable domain, in which reference TRBV19 and TRBJ2-5 provide the parts outside the CDR3, is DGGITQSPKYLFRKEGQNVTLSCEQNLNHDAMYWYRQDPGQGLRLIYYSQIVNDFQKGDIAEGYSVSREKKESFPLTVTSAQKNPTAFYLCASSIDLETSGQETQYFGPGTRLLVL.

The genes are TRBV5-1 and TRBJ2-7, with D perhaps TRBD1 (5 bases). Germline CDR1 reads SGHRS; CDR2 reads YFSETQ. Trimming pared 0 bases from V and 3 bases from J, leaving 7 bases between. This CDR3 spans 13 amino acids. The CDR3 region has the DNA TGCGCCAGCAGCTTGGGCAGGGACTACGAGCAGTACTTC. This translates into CASSLGRDYEQYF.

This chain connects TRBV29-1 to TRBJ2-7, with unresolved D. Germline V gene lookup returns CDR1 SQVTM and CDR2 ANQGSEA. V was trimmed by 4 bases and J by 7 bases, leaving 17 bases between them. CDR3 length: 13 residues. The CDR3 nucleotides are TGCAGCGTTGTGGGCTCGACCCACTTAGAGCAGTACTTC. This sequence encodes CSVVGSTHLEQYF.

The CDR3 spells CASSYSGTERREQYF. CDR3 bases: TGTGCCAGCAGTTACAGTGGGACAGAAAGGCGCGAGCAGTACTTC. This chain links TRBV6-5 with TRBJ2-7, with TRBD1 matching 7 bases. V gave up 2 bases and J gave up 6 bases; unmatched junction bases: 10. The CDR3 has 15 residues. Germline CDR1 is MNHEY and CDR2 is SVGAGI.

The chain has TRBV7-3 and TRBJ1-1, with a possible D match to TRBD1 (6 bases). CDR1 and CDR2 from the germline V gene are SGHTA and FQGTGA. The V end lost 4 bases, the J end lost 2 bases, and 11 bases lay between the germline ends. The CDR3 consists of 14 residues. Here the CDR3 DNA reads TGTGCCAGCAGCTCTCCGGGACATAACACTGAAGCTTTCTTT. Its translation is CASSSPGHNTEAFF.

The gene calls are TRBV7-2 and TRBJ1-4, with D possibly being TRBD1 (6 bases). V shed 5 bases and J shed 6 bases, with 16 bases lying between them. The CDR3 runs to 15 residues. Germline V gene lookup returns CDR1 SGHTA and CDR2 FQGNSA. As DNA, the CDR3 is TGTGCCAGCAGCCGCCTCGGGGGGGCCGATGAAAAACTGTTTTTT. Translation: CASSRLGGADEKLFF.

The chain carries TRBV7-2 and TRBJ2-5, with D perhaps TRBD2 (7 bases). Germline CDR1 and CDR2: SGHTA and FQGNSA. V was clipped by 5 bases and J by 1 base, with 17 bases between them. The CDR3 is 16 amino acids. The CDR3: CASSLFKGGTQETQYF. CDR3 nucleotides: TGTGCCAGCAGCCTCTTCAAGGGGGGGACCCAAGAGACCCAGTACTTC.

V gene TRBV2 combines with J gene TRBJ2-3, with 12 bases identical to TRBD2. V gave up 5 bases and J gave up 2 bases; unmatched junction bases: 5. The V gene's germline CDR1 is SNHLY and CDR2 FYNNEI. This CDR3 has 16 residues. The CDR3 DNA follows: TGTGCCAGCAGTCTAGCGGGGGGGCGGCCCACAGATACGCAGTATTTT. The encoded protein is CASSLAGGRPTDTQYF. The complete variable domain, with remaining parts taken from reference TRBV2 and TRBJ2-3, reads EPEVTQTPSHQVTQMGQEVILRCVPISNHLYFYWYRQILGQKVEFLVSFYNNEISEKSEIFDDQFSVERPDGSNFTLKIRSTKLEDSAMYFCASSLAGGRPTDTQYFGPGTRLTVL.